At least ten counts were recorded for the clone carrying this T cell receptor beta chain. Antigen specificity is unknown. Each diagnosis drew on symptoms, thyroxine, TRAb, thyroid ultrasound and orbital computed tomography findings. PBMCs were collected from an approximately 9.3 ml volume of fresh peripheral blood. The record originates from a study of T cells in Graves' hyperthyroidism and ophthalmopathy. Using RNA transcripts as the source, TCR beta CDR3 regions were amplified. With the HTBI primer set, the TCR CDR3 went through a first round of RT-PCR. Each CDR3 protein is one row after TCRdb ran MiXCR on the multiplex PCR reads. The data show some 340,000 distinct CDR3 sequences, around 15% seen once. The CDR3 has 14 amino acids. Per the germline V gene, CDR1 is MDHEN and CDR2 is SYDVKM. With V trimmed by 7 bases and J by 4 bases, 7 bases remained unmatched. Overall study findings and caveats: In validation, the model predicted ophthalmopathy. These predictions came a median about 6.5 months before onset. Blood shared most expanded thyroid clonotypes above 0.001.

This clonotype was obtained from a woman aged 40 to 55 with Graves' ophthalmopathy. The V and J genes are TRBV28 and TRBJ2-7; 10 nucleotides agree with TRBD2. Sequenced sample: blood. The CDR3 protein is CASTPQTSGYEQYF. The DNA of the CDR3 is TGTGCCAGCACCCCCCAGACTAGCGGGTACGAGCAGTACTTC.